The 21 T cell receptor beta chains below all came from one sample that was sequenced in a study of blood T cell repertoires in COVID-19. The data were produced by immunoSEQ multiplex PCR, yet TCRdb's version contains in-frame clones alone and is incomplete. The table includes about 150,000 clones, around 90% detected once. The source material was peripheral blood. Receptors were obtained from a human donor in a cohort sampled during active COVID-19.

This chain links TRBV6-7 with TRBJ1-2; D is ambiguous. TRBV6-7 qualifies as an ORF whose function is uncertain. V lost 2 bases and J lost 6, with 7 bases in between. CDR3 size: 12 residues. The chain's CDR3 is CASSYARNGYTF. In DNA, the CDR3 is TGTGCCAGCAGTTACGCCAGGAATGGCTACACCTTC.

This clone was observed a single time. The chain is built from TRBV9 and TRBJ2-3, with D hard to call. Germline V CDR1 and CDR2: SGDLS, YYNGEE. This CDR3 is 15 amino acids long. The V and J ends lost 0 bases and 2 bases respectively, with 10 bases between them. Here the CDR3 reads CASSVAGSDTDTQYF. The CDR3 DNA follows: TGTGCCAGCAGCGTAGCCGGGTCCGACACAGATACGCAGTATTTT.

The V call is TRBV6-6, the J call TRBJ1-1; possible D gene TRBD1, 6 bases. Trimming pared 6 bases from V and 4 bases from J, leaving 15 bases between. The CDR3 is 14 amino acids. Germline CDR1 MNHNY, CDR2 SVGAGI (reference sequence). The CDR3 loop reads CASRPYTGFTEAFF. The CDR3 bases are TGTGCCAGCAGACCTTATACAGGGTTCACTGAAGCTTTCTTT.

The V call is TRBV4-1, the J call TRBJ1-2; no clear D. Deletions cut 3 bases from V and 4 bases from J, with 12 bases between. The germline V gene has CDR1 MGHRA and CDR2 YSYEKL. CDR3 length equals 14 residues. The CDR3 spells CASSQEEGGYGYTF. The DNA for the CDR3 is TGCGCCAGCAGCCAGGAGGAGGGCGGCTATGGCTACACCTTC.

About this clone itself: Distinct nucleotide sequences in the sample also encode this CDR3. The gene calls are TRBV18 and TRBJ2-7; D may be TRBD2 (6 bases). The CDR3 has 14 residues. Trimming cost V 3 bases and J 0 bases, with 9 bases left between them. Germline CDR1 KGHSH, CDR2 LQKENI. The CDR3 loop is CASSPGLSSYEQYF. In DNA, the CDR3 is TGTGCCAGCTCACCGGGACTCAGCTCCTACGAGCAGTACTTC. The full variable domain, with the rest looked up from reference TRBV18 and TRBJ2-7, is NAGVMQNPRHLVRRRGQEARLRCSPMKGHSHVYWYRQLPEEGLKFMVYLQKENIIDESGMPKERFSAEFPKEGPSILRIQQVVRGDSAAYFCASSPGLSSYEQYFGPGTRLTVT.

The chain uses TRBV5-6 and TRBJ2-2; 7 nucleotides agree with TRBD2. Trimming took 8 bases from V and 7 from J; bases not matched to a gene: 20. Germline values: CDR1 SGHDT, CDR2 YYEEEE. There are 17 residues in the CDR3. The CDR3 region has the DNA TGTGCCAGTAGCCAAAATGGGAGGGCCCCCGATGACGGGGAGCTGTTTTTT. Encoded protein: CASSQNGRAPDDGELFF.

The CDR3 nucleotides read TGTGCCAGCAGCTACTCGACAGCTAACTATGGCTACACCTTC. Translated, it gives CASSYSTANYGYTF. The J gene is TRBJ1-2, the V gene TRBV5-4; D might be TRBD1 (5 bases). In germline, CDR1 is SGHNT, CDR2 YYREEE (reference sequence). The CDR3 sequence is 14 residues long. Trimming took 3 bases from V and 0 from J, leaving 9 bases between them.

This clone was counted between two and nine times. V and J are TRBV7-8 and TRBJ1-5, with a tentative D call TRBD1 (6 bases). The CDR3 loop spans 12 amino acids. Germline V gene lookup returns CDR1 SGHVS and CDR2 FQNEAQ. V was cut by 5 bases and J by 11 bases, with 13 bases left in between. CDR3 amino acids: CASSIQGETQHF. CDR3 DNA: TGTGCCAGCAGCATACAGGGTGAGACCCAGCATTTT.

The J gene is TRBJ2-1, the V gene TRBV6-2 or TRBV6-3, with TRBD2 matching over 9 bases. Trimming removed 0 bases from V and 4 bases from J; junction bases left unmatched: 4. The CDR3 is made up of 16 amino acids. Per germline, CDR1 MNHEY and CDR2 SVGEGT. CDR3 in amino acids: CASSYSGGGDYNEQFF. CDR3 sequence (DNA): TGTGCCAGCAGTTACTCAGGCGGGGGGGATTACAATGAGCAGTTCTTC.

V usage is TRBV28 and J usage is TRBJ2-1; 9 bases are shared with TRBD2. From germline, CDR1 is MDHEN and CDR2 SYDVKM. Losses at the gene ends were 8 bases for V and 4 bases for J; bases not matched to a gene: 3. CDR3 size: 13 residues. CDR3 protein: CASGGRAYNEQFF. CDR3 bases: TGTGCCAGCGGCGGGAGGGCTTACAATGAGCAGTTCTTC.

This clone was seen a single time. The chain links TRBV5-4 to TRBJ1-1; D unresolved. CDR1 and CDR2 (germline): SGHNT, YYREEE (reference sequence). V was trimmed by 2 bases and J by 8 bases, leaving 16 bases between them. This CDR3 is 14 amino acids long. CDR3 sequence (DNA): TGTGCCAGCAGCTTTCGGAGATTAGGGAGCGAAGCTTTCTTT. Translated, it gives CASSFRRLGSEAFF.

The chain couples TRBV2 to TRBJ2-1; D ambiguous. Germline assignment: CDR1 SNHLY and CDR2 FYNNEI. This CDR3 has 11 amino acids. With 3 bases removed from V and 7 bases from J, the gap between germline ends came to 4 bases. CDR3 DNA sequence: TGTGCCAGCAGTGACAGGAATGAGCAGTTCTTC. It codes for CASSDRNEQFF.

This chain connects TRBV18 to TRBJ1-2; a possible D gene is TRBD1 (6 bases). Trimming took off 0 bases at V and 4 bases at J, with 15 bases between the two ends. Germline CDR1 reads KGHSH; CDR2 reads LQKENI. The CDR3 runs to 16 residues. The CDR3 sequence: CASSPPGAGESYGYTF. The CDR3, as DNA: TGTGCCAGCTCACCACCGGGCGCAGGGGAGAGCTATGGCTACACCTTC.

This rearrangement joins TRBV9 to TRBJ2-5; D is possibly TRBD2 (5 bases). Trimming stripped 0 bases from V and 2 bases from J, with 11 bases between. The CDR3 sequence is 15 residues long. Looked up from germline, CDR1 is SGDLS and CDR2 is YYNGEE. The CDR3 is CASSVAGSVQETQYF. DNA for the CDR3: TGTGCCAGCAGCGTAGCGGGGTCCGTACAAGAGACCCAGTACTTC.

V usage is TRBV18 and J usage is TRBJ2-7, with TRBD2 matching 14 bases. Germline trimming cut 4 bases from V and 4 bases from J; bases unmatched to any gene: 6. The CDR3 has 16 residues. Germline V gene data show CDR1 as KGHSH and CDR2 as LQKENI. The CDR3 loop reads CASSLGTSGSGYEQYF. The CDR3, as DNA: TGTGCCAGCTCACTTGGGACTAGCGGGAGCGGTTACGAGCAGTACTTC.

J is TRBJ2-1 and V is TRBV4-1; D possibly corresponds to TRBD1 (5 bases). Trimming pared 0 bases from V and 9 bases from J, leaving 9 bases between. There are 13 residues in the CDR3. Germline values: CDR1 MGHRA, CDR2 YSYEKL. DNA of the CDR3: TGCGCCAGCAGCCAAGAGGGGCCTACTGAGCAGTTCTTC. This codes for CASSQEGPTEQFF.

This chain links TRBV20-1 with TRBJ2-1; the match to TRBD1 covers 10 bases. V lost 3 bases to trimming and J lost 9 bases; unmatched junction nucleotides: 11. Germline values: CDR1 DFQATT, CDR2 SNEGSKA (reference sequence). CDR3 length: 15 amino acids. The CDR3 region has the DNA TGCAGTGCTAGTCCCTCGGACAGGGGGTGGGGTGAGCAGTTCTTC. Its translation: CSASPSDRGWGEQFF.

V and J are TRBV4-2 and TRBJ2-1; 9 bases agree with TRBD2. The V gene end was trimmed by 1 base and the J gene end by 4 bases; junction bases not matched to a gene: 2. CDR1 and CDR2 (germline): LGHNA, YNFKEQ. CDR3 length: 15 amino acids. The CDR3 reads CASSQGGRGYNEQFF. The CDR3, as DNA: TGTGCCAGCAGCCAAGGCGGGAGGGGATACAATGAGCAGTTCTTC.

J is TRBJ2-1 and V is TRBV29-1; TRBD2 is a possible D gene (5 bases). V dropped 0 bases and J dropped 3 bases, with 9 bases sitting between them. The CDR3 length is 14 residues. In germline, CDR1 is SQVTM, CDR2 ANQGSEA. CDR3 nucleotides: TGCAGCGTTGAAGATCAACGGGACTACAATGAGCAGTTCTTC. Translated: CSVEDQRDYNEQFF.

This clone was seen a single time. The chain recombines TRBV5-6 with TRBJ2-1; 12 positions match TRBD2. V gave up 0 bases and J gave up 0 bases; unmatched junction bases: 7. The CDR3 covers 19 residues. CDR1 is SGHDT and CDR2 is YYEEEE in the germline V gene. In nucleotides, the CDR3 is TGTGCCAGCAGCTTGGAAGGGACTAGCGGGCCCCGCTCCTACAATGAGCAGTTCTTC. It is translated as CASSLEGTSGPRSYNEQFF. The full variable domain, its missing parts supplied by reference TRBV5-6 and TRBJ2-1, is DAGVTQSPTHLIKTRGQQVTLRCSPKSGHDTVSWYQQALGQGPQFIFQYYEEEERQRGNFPDRFSGHQFPNYSSELNVNALLLGDSALYLCASSLEGTSGPRSYNEQFFGPGTRLTVL.

The genes are TRBV7-8 and TRBJ1-1, with 8 bases aligning to TRBD1. CDR3 length: 18 amino acids. Germline lookup yields CDR1 SGHVS and CDR2 FQNEAQ. The ends lost 10 bases at V and 1 base at J; junction bases unmatched: 20. For the CDR3, the DNA is TGTGCCACCACCACAGGGGGGGTGACGCCGCCCCAGAACACTGAAGCTTTCTTT. Residues: CATTTGGVTPPQNTEAFF.